The T cell receptor beta chain described here comes from a study of cytomegalovirus exposure and HLA in healthy donors. The data were produced by immunoSEQ multiplex PCR, yet TCRdb's version contains in-frame clones alone and is incomplete. The sample consists of tens of thousands of clones, about 85% of them appearing once. CDR1 and CDR2 (germline): SGHRS, YFSETQ. V gave up 5 bases and J gave up 0 bases; unmatched junction bases: 18. The CDR3 has 20 amino acids. The TCR was taken from a man aged 18 to 30 in good health and CMV-seropositive. The material sequenced was PBMCs. The chain couples TRBV5-1 to TRBJ2-1, with 9 bases that match TRBD1. In DNA, the CDR3 is TGCGCCAGCAGGTACCGGCGAACCTGGACAGGGGAGGGCTCCTACAATGAGCAGTTCTTC. Its translation: CASRYRRTWTGEGSYNEQFF.